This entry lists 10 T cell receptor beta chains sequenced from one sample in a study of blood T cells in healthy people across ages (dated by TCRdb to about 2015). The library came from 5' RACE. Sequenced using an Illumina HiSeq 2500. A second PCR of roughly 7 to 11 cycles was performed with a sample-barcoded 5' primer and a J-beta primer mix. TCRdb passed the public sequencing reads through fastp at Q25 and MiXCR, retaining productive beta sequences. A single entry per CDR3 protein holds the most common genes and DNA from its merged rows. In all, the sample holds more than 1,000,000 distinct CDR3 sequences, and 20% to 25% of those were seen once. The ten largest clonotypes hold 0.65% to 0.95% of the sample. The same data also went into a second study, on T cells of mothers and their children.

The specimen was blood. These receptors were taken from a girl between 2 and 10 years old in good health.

For the CDR3, the DNA is TGTGCCAGCCAAAATTGGGGCGCCCCGCTTACCCATACGCAGTATTTT. Its translation: CASQNWGAPLTHTQYF. The chain employs TRBV7-8 and TRBJ2-3, with D perhaps TRBD1 (5 bases). This CDR3 contains 16 residues. Trimming left V 8 bases short and J 7 bases short, with 25 bases between. Germline V gene lookup returns CDR1 SGHVS and CDR2 FQNEAQ. Full variable domain (remainder filled in from reference TRBV7-8 and TRBJ2-3): GAGVSQSPRYKVAKRGQDVALRCDPISGHVSLFWYQQALGQGPEFLTYFQNEAQLDKSGLPSDRFFAERPEGSVSTLKIQRTQQEDSAVYLCASQNWGAPLTHTQYFGPGTRLTVL.

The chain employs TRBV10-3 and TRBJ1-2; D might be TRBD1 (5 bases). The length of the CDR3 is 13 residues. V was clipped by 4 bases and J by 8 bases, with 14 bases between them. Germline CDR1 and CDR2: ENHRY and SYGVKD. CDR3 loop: CAISGGLSEGYTF. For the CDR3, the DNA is TGTGCCATCAGTGGGGGGTTGTCGGAAGGCTACACCTTC.

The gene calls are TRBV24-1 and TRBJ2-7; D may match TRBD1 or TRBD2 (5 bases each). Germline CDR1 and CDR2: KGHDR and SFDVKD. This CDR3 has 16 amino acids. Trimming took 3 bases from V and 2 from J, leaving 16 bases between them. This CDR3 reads CATSDHGGVGTYEQYF. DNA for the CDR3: TGTGCCACCAGTGATCATGGGGGAGTCGGGACCTACGAGCAGTACTTC.

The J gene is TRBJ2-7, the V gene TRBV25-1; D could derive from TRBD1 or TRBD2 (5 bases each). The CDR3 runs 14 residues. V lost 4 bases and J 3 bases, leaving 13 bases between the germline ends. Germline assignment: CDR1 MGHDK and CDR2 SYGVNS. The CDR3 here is CASSGGVKGYEQYF. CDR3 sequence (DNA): TGTGCCAGCAGTGGAGGGGTTAAAGGCTACGAGCAGTACTTC.

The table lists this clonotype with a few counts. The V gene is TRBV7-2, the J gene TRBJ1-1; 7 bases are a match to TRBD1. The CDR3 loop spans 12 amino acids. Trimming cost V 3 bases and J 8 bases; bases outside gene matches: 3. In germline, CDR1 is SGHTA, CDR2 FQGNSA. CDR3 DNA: TGTGCCAGCAGCTTTTCGACAGGGGAAGCTTTCTTT. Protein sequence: CASSFSTGEAFF.

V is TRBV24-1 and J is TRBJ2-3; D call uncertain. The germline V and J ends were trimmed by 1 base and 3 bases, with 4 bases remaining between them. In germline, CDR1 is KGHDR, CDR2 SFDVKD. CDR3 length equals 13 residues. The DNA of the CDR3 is TGTGCCACCAGTGATTTCGGTACAGATACGCAGTATTTT. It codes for CATSDFGTDTQYF.

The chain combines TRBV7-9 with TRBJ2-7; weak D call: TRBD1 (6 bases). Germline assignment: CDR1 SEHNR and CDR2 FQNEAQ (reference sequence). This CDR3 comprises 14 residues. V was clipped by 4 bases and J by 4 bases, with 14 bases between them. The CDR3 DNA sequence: TGTGCCAGCAGCTCCCGGGACACCGTGTACGAGCAGTACTTC. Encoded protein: CASSSRDTVYEQYF.

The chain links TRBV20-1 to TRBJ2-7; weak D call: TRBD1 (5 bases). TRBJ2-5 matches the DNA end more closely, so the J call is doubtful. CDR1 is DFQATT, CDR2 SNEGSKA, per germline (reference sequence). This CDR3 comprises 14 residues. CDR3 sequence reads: CSARNLRGQETQYF. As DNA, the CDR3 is TGCAGTGCTAGGAACTTAAGGGGCCAAGAGACCCAGTACTTC.

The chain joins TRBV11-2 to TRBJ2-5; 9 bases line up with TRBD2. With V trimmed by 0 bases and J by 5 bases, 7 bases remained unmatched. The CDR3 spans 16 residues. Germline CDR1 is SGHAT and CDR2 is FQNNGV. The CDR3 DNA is TGTGCCAGCAGCTTAGAGGCGCGGGAGGGGCATGAGACCCAGTACTTC. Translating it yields CASSLEAREGHETQYF.

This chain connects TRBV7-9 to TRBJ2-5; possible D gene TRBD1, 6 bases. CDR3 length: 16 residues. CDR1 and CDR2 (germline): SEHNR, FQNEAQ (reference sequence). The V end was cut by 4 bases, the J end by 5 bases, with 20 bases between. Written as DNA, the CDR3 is TGTGCCAGCAGCTACGAACCACAGGGCCTGGGGGAGACCCAGTACTTC. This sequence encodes CASSYEPQGLGETQYF.